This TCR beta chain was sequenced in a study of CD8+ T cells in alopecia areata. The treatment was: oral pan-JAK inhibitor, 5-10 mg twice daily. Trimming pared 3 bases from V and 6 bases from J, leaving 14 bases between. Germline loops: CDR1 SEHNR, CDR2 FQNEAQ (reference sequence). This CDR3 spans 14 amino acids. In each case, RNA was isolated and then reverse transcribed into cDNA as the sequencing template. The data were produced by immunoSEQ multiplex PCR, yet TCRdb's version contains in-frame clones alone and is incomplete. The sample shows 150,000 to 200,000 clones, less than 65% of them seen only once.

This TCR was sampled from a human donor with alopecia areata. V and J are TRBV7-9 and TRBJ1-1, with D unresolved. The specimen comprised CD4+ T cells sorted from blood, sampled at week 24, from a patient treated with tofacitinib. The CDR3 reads CASSLPDGEAEAFF. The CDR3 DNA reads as TGTGCCAGCAGCTTGCCAGATGGGGAGGCTGAAGCTTTCTTT. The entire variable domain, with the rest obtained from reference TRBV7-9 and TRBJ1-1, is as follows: DTGVSQNPRHKITKRGQNVTFRCDPISEHNRLYWYRQTLGQGPEFLTYFQNEAQLEKSRLLSDRFSAERPKGSFSTLEIQRTEQGDSAMYLCASSLPDGEAEAFFGQGTRLTVV.